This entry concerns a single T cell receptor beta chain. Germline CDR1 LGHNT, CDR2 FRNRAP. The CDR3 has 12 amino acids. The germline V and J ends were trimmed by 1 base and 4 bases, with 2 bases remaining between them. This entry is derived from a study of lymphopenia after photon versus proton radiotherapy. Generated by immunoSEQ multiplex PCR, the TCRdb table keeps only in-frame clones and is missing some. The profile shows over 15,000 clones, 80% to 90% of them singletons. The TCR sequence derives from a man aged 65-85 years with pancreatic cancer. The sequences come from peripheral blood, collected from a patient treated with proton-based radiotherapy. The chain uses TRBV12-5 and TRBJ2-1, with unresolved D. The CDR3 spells CASGLEYNEQFF. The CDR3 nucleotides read TGTGCTAGTGGTTTGGAGTACAATGAGCAGTTCTTC.